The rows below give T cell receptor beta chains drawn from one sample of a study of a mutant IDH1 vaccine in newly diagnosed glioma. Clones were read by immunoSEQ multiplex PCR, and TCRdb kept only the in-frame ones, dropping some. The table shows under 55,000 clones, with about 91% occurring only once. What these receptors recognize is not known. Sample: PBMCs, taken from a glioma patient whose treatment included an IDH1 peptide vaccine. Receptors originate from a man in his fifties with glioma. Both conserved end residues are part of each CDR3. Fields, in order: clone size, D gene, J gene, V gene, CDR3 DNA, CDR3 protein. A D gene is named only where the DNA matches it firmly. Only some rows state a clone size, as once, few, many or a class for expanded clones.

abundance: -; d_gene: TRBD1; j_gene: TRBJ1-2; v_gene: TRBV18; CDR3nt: TGTGCCAGCTCATCCACGACAGGGGGCTATGGCTACACCTTC; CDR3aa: CASSSTTGGYGYTF
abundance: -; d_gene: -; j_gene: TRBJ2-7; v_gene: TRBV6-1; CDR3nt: TGTGCCAGCAGCCAAAATAAGAGGGAGCAGTACTTC; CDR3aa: CASSQNKREQYF
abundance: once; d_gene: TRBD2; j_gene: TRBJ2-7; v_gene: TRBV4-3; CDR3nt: TGCGCCAGCAGCCAAGAAGCGGGGGGAGGCTACGAGCAGTACTTC; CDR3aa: CASSQEAGGGYEQYF
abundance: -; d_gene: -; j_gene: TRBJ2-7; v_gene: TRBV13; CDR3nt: TGTGCCAGCAGCTTCCGGGACAGACAAGGGGGGCCATACGAGCAGTACTTC; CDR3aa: CASSFRDRQGGPYEQYF
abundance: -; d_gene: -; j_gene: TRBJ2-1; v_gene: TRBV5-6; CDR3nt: TGTGCCAGCAGCTTGGGGCGGGACTTATACAATGAGCAGTTCTTC; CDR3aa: CASSLGRDLYNEQFF
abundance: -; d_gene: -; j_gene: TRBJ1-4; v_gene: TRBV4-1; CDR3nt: TGCGCCAGCAGCCAAGTAGGGGGTTCAGTTGAAAAACTGTTTTTT; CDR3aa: CASSQVGGSVEKLFF
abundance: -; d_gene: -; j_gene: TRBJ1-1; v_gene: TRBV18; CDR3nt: TGTGCCAGCTCCCGTACTTTAACGACAGATAACACTGAAGCTTTCTTT; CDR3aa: CASSRTLTTDNTEAFF
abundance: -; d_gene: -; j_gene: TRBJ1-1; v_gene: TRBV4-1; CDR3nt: TGCGCCAGCAGCCAAGATAAGGGAATGACTTTCTTT; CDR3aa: CASSQDKGMTFF
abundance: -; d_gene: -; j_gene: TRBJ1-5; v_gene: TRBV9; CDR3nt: TGTGCCAGCAGCGTAGGTGGTCCCGACGCGGCCCAGCATTTT; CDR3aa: CASSVGGPDAAQHF
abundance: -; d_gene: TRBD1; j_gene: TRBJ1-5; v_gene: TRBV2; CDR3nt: TGTGCCAGCAGGCCAGGACAGGGGAGAGGCAATCAGCCCCAGCATTTT; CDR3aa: CASRPGQGRGNQPQHF
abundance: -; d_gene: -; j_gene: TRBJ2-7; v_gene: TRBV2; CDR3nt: TGTGCCAACAGCGGACATAACGAGCAGTACTTC; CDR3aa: CANSGHNEQYF
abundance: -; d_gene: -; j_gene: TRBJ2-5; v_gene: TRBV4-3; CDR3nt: TGCGCCAGCAGCCCCCTTCCCACTTCCCAAGAGACCCAGTACTTC; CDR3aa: CASSPLPTSQETQYF
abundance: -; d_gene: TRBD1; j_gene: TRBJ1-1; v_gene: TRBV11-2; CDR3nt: TGTGCCAGCAGCTTCGGACAGGGGGTCACGAACACTGAAGCTTTCTTT; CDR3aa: CASSFGQGVTNTEAFF
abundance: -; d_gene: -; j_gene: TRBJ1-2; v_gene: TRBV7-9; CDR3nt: TGTGCCAGCAGCTCCCAGATTTCAATGAATGTAAACACCTTC; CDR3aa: CASSSQISMNVNTF
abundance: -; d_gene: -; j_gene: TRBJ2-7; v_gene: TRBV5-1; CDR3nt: TGCGCCAGCAGCTCCGACAGGAAGGGCTACGAGCAGTACTTC; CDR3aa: CASSSDRKGYEQYF
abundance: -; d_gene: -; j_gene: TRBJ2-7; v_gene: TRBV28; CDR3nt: TGTGCCAGCAGTTTATTTGGGGGGCCCTACGAGCAGTACTTC; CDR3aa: CASSLFGGPYEQYF
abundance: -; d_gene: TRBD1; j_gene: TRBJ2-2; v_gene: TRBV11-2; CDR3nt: TGTGCCAGCAGTAACTTGAACAGGGGCGCTAACACCGGGGAGCTGTTTTTT; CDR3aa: CASSNLNRGANTGELFF
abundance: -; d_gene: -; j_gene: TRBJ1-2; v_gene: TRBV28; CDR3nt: TGTGCCAGCAGTCCGGACGGGGGGCTTGGCTACACCTTC; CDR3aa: CASSPDGGLGYTF
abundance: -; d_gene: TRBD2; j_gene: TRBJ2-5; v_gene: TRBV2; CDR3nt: TGTGCCAGCAGAGCGGGAGGGCCGCAGACCCAGTACTTC; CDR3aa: CASRAGGPQTQYF
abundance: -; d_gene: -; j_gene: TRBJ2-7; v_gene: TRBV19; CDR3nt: TGTGCCAGTAGTATGTTAGCAGGGGACCTATACGAGCAGTACTTC; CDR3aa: CASSMLAGDLYEQYF
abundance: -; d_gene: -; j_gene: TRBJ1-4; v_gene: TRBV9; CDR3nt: TGTGCCAGCAGCGTAGTGGTCAGCGAACTTGAAAAACTGTTTTTT; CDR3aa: CASSVVVSELEKLFF
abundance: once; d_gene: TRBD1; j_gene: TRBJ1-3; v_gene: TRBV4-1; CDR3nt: TGCGCCAGCAGCCGCAGACAGGGGAGCTCTGGAAACACCATATATTTT; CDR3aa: CASSRRQGSSGNTIYF
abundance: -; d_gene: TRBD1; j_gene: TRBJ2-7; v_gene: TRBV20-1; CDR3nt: TGCAGTCCCTGGGACAGGGGCGAGCAGTACTTC; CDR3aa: CSPWDRGEQYF
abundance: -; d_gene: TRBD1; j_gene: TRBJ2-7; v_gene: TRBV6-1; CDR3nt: TGTGCCAGCACCCCACAAGACAGGGTCAACGAGCAGTACTTC; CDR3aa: CASTPQDRVNEQYF
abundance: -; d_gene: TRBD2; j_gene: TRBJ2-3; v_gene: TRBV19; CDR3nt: TGTGCCAGCGGGACTAGCGGGTTCAACACGCAGTATTTT; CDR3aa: CASGTSGFNTQYF
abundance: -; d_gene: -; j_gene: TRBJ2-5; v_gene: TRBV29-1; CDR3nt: TGCAGCGTTGAAGGTCCCAGGGAGGAGACCCAGTACTTC; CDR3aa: CSVEGPREETQYF
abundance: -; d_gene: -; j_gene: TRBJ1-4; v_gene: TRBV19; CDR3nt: TGTGCCAGTAGTTCCGGACAGACCGTTGCAACTAATGAAAAACTGTTTTTT; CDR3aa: CASSSGQTVATNEKLFF
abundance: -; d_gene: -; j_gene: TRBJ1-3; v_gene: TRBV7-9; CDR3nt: TGTGCCAGCACCAGAACGGGCGGGATCTCTGGAAACACCATATATTTT; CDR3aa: CASTRTGGISGNTIYF
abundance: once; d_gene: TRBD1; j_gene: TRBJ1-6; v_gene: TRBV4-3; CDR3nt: TGCGCCAGCAGCCACACCCAGGGGGCAAGAAATTCACCCCTCCACTTT; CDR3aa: CASSHTQGARNSPLHF
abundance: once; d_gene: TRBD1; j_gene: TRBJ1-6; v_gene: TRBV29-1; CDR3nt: TGCAGCGTGATGACAGGGGTTAATAATTCACCCCTCCACTTT; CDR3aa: CSVMTGVNNSPLHF
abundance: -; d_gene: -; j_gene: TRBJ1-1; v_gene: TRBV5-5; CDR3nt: TGTGCCAGCAGCTTGTGGGCGGATAACACTGAAGCTTTCTTT; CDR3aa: CASSLWADNTEAFF
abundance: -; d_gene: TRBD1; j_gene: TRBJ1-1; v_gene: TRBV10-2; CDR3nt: TGCGCCAGCAGCGGACAGGGGAACACTGAAGCTTTCTTT; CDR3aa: CASSGQGNTEAFF
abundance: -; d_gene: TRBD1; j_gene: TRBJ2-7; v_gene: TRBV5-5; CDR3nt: TGTGCCAGCAGCATCCAAACAGGGACAGTTGGTGAGCAGTACTTC; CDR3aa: CASSIQTGTVGEQYF
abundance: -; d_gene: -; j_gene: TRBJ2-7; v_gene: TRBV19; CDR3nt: TGTGCCAGTAGTCTGGGACTGCTCACCTACGAGCAGTACTTC; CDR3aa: CASSLGLLTYEQYF
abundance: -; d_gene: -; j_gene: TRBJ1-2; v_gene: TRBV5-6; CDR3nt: TGTGCCAGCAGCCCCGGGAAGGAGGGCATCTATGGCTACACCTTC; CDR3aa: CASSPGKEGIYGYTF
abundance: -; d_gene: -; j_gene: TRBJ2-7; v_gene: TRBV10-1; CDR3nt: TGCGCCAGCAGTGAGTCGGCAGGGAGGTACGAGCAGTACTTC; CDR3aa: CASSESAGRYEQYF
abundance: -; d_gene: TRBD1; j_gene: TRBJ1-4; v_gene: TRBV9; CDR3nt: TGTGCCAGCAGCGCCCACAGGGGTACTAATGAAAAACTGTTTTTT; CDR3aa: CASSAHRGTNEKLFF
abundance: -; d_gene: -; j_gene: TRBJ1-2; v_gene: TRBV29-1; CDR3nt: TGCAGCTCTGAGTCCCAGTTAGATGGCTACACCTTC; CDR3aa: CSSESQLDGYTF
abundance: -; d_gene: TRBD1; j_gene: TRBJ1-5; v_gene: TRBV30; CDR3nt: TGTGCCTGGAAGACACAGGGGGCCTATCAGCCCCAGCATTTT; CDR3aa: CAWKTQGAYQPQHF
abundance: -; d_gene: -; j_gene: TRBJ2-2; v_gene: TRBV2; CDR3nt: TGTGCCAGCATGGTGGGGAGGGCAGGGGCCGGGGAGCTGTTTTTT; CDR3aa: CASMVGRAGAGELFF
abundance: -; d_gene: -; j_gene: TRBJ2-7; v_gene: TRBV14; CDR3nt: TGTGCCAGCAGCCGTCATAGGGGAAGGGGGGGACCCTACGAGCAGTACTTC; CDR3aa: CASSRHRGRGGPYEQYF
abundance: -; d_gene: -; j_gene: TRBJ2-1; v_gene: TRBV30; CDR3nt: TGTGCCTGGAGCCCCTTTCCAGGAACATCGTTCTTC; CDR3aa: CAWSPFPGTSFF
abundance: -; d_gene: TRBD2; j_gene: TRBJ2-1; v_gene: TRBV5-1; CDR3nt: TGCGCCAGCAGCTTAGGGACTAGCGGGTTCTACAATGAGCAGTTCTTC; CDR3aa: CASSLGTSGFYNEQFF
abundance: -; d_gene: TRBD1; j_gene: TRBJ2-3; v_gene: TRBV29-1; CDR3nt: TGCAGCGTTGAGGGGACAGGGGGCGATTTAGATACGCAGTATTTT; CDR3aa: CSVEGTGGDLDTQYF
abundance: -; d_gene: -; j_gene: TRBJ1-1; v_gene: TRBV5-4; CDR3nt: TGTGCCAGCAGCCACGACAGGAACACTGAAGCTTTCTTT; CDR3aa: CASSHDRNTEAFF
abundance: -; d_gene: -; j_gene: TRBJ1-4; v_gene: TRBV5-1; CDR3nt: TGCGCCAGCAGCTTCCAGAGTGGTACTAATGAAAAACTGTTTTTT; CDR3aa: CASSFQSGTNEKLFF
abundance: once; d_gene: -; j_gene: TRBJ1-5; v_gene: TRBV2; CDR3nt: TGTGCCAGCAGTGACATCTTATGGGAGGGTCAGGGCGTCCATCAGCCCCAGCATTTT; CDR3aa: CASSDILWEGQGVHQPQHF
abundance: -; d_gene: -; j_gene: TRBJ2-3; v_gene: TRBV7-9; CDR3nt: TGTGCCAGCAGCTTAGGCGAGAAGGATACGCAGTATTTT; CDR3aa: CASSLGEKDTQYF
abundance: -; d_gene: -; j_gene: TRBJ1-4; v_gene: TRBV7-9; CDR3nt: TGTGCCAGCAGCTTCGCTGGGGGGCGCTGGAATGAAAAACTGTTTTTT; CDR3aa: CASSFAGGRWNEKLFF